This record concerns one T cell receptor beta chain sequence. No cognate antigen has been identified for it. CDR1 and CDR2, per the germline V gene, are KGHSH and LQKENI. For this chain, trimming is 6 bases at the V end and 7 bases at the J end, and the number of junction bases without a gene match is 6. Including the terminal cysteine and phenylalanine, the CDR3 comprises 15 residues. The kept DNA is CDR3 alone, 45 bases in frame from the first base. The cohort was made up of hundreds of healthy bone marrow donors. At the time of sampling, every cohort member was nominally healthy, though immune exposures that went unrecorded were likely present. The donor tested CMV seronegative, placing the donor among the 300 to 400 seronegative members of the cohort. Every donor gave a peripheral blood sample, and the peripheral blood mononuclear cells from that sample were used for TCR beta sequencing. Genomic DNA was extracted from the blood cell samples with the Qiagen DNeasy Blood Extraction Kit.

Receptors were amplified or captured by the immunoSEQ multiplex PCR assay. A mixture of 60 forward primers for TCR Vbeta segments and 13 reverse primers for TCR Jbeta segments was used in the multiplex PCR. Amplification of the CDR3 region of rearranged TCR beta genes was performed with a multiplex PCR assay on genomic DNA. The amplified TCR beta libraries were sequenced on the Illumina HiSeq System as 87-base-pair reads. The original pipeline was this. A later analysis counted about 80 million unique TCR beta chains across the 666 repertoires, and some 11 million of these chains were shared by at least two donors. Raw reads were error-corrected and collapsed into unique sequences by a nearest-neighbor algorithm in which closely related sequences were merged to remove PCR and sequencing errors. To assign V, D and J gene segments, CDR3 sequences were aligned to IMGT reference sequences. For a sequence to be retained, a match of at least six nucleotides was required to both a V gene segment and a J gene segment. Rearrangements were called productive when the CDR3 lacked stop codons and stayed in frame with V and J; all others were non-productive. Following IMGT convention, CDR3 was defined as the stretch from the second conserved V-encoded cysteine up to the conserved J-encoded phenylalanine. The earlier analysis of fewer than 750 of the donors excluded sequences that lacked an unambiguous match to a single V gene segment. In an earlier analysis of some 590 of the donors, a V segment was called functional when productive rearrangements were above 56.7%, and segregating when the standard deviation between donors exceeded 5%. A statistical classification framework was built to diagnose cytomegalovirus status from the catalog of TCR beta chain sequences. In a later analysis, V and J genes were assigned by comparing TCR nucleotide sequences against IMGT/GENE-DB human TR gene sequences. A later analysis assigned CDR3 sequences and most-parsimonious VDJ recombination scenarios with the TCRdist pipeline. In a later analysis, each TCR beta chain was defined by its CDR3 amino acid sequence together with its V-gene family, and reads without a unique V-gene family were excluded. As a way to deal with suspected cross-contamination and a sequencing artifact, a later analysis dropped 592 nucleotide sequences that were highly shared and had low generation probability. For each public chain, a later analysis derived a clonal expansion index from normalized ranks of inferred template counts within each repertoire. In a later analysis, generation probabilities were computed with a VDJ recombination model fitted to out-of-frame rearrangements, and the resulting probabilities were checked against IGoR. In a later analysis, TCR-TCR, TCR-HLA and TCR-CMV co-occurrence was scored with hypergeometric tests, and a repertoire-size bias correction was applied to TCR pairs. False discovery rates were estimated in a later analysis by permuting HLA or CMV assignments 20 times. A later analysis grouped co-occurring TCRs with DBSCAN, adding TCRdist sequence similarity when clustering within HLA-allele-positive subsets. Co-occurrence clustering excluded repertoires with fewer than 30,000 or more than 120,000 public chains, plus five with anomalous nucleotide sharing. This immuneACCESS table, as held by TCRdb, lists in-frame sequences with V and J called but not all clones. Of the missing ones, under half trace to an unresolved V gene in checked studies; the others have no known cause. V and J calls and clone size are copied from that table; D and trimming were computed from the DNA. This sample's clone table shows about 51,000 clones. 2.3% of the sample lies in the top ten.

This sample was taken from a study of cytomegalovirus exposure and HLA in healthy donors (TCRdb year 2017). Broadly, across the study: An earlier analysis of 587 of the donors reported 250 to 350 Gb of sequence data and 117 million unique TCR beta sequences obtained from some 200 million T cells. The study profiled the T cell repertoires of hundreds of subjects by immunosequencing and related them to cytomegalovirus serostatus. On average, 235,054 unique TCR beta nucleotide sequences were sequenced per donor among a few hundred genotyped donors of the cohort, with about 17% of those sequences being non-productive. In the later analysis, no new phenotypic data were used to find candidate immune exposures; instead, reliance was placed on TCR beta sequences and their occurrence across donors. High-throughput TCR immunosequencing, statistical association of individual TCRs with disease status, and machine learning were combined to predict cytomegalovirus infection status. The aim of the study was to test whether cataloging public T cell receptors could identify signatures of past pathogen exposure. Alongside the repertoire data, information on donor age, sex, ethnicity and CMV serostatus was compiled. In addition to the first cohort of hundreds of subjects, a separate validation cohort of approximately 130 different subjects was used. Among the roughly 400 genotyped donors, roughly 80% belonged to the genetic ancestry cluster associated with self-reported Caucasian donors. A later genetic analysis used genome-wide SNP genotypes for about 55% of the 666 donors, treating that subset as a discovery cohort. An earlier analysis of roughly 600 of the donors used high-throughput TCR beta sequencing to judge whether each TCR beta V gene segment behaved as functional or pseudogenic. A later analysis re-examined previously published TCR beta repertoires from 600 to 700 donors and added high-resolution HLA genotyping to investigate patterns of TCR occurrence. Because of strong linkage in the cohort, roughly five DR-DQ haplotypes were treated as single units for association and clustering. Approximately 330 gigabases of sequencing data and around 85 million unique TCR sequences made up an early release that covered around 640 HLA-typed donors. Every discovery cohort repertoire had been produced on one sequencing platform. HLA typing covered class I and class II loci at four-digit resolution. Typing coverage varied by locus: roughly 629-640 donors for A, B, C, DRB1 and DQB1; approximately 500 for DQA1; 600 to 610 for DPA1; approximately 470 for DPB1. What the authors observed across the whole study: In the study, 164 TCR beta chains were listed as associated with cytomegalovirus. Because HLA typing was unavailable for some donors at each locus, only the typed subset was used in association tests. Fewer than 20 rarely observed V segments, including chromosome 9 orphons, were excluded from the earlier analysis of about 610 of the donors because counts were too low. Sequencing depth was assumed to be roughly uniform across donors in the presence/absence analyses, though that assumption may not hold. The sequencing pipeline was judged likely to have produced a cluster of highly shared sequence variants as a technical artifact. A later genetic analysis associated a missense DCLRE1C variant with V-gene and J-gene trimming of TCR beta chains, and an independent cohort replicated the association. In a later analysis, several top co-occurrence clusters were reported to appear linked to parvovirus B19, influenza, CMV and Epstein-Barr virus. In a later analysis, HLA-associated TCR beta chains showed more clonal expansion and lower generation probabilities than non-associated chains that were equally common. Cytomegalovirus status was reported to be diagnosed by the classifier with high specificity and sensitivity in both the original and validation cohorts. The authors suggested that the approach could potentially be generalized to other disease states and immunological phenotypes. In a later analysis, the rate of TCR association differed among HLA loci, with DRB1 alleles having the most associated TCRs and HLA-C alleles having the fewest. In a later genetic analysis, fewer N-insertions in productive TCRs were reported among donors in an Asian-associated ancestry cluster than the roughly 700-donor mean. Assigning TCR associations to individual alleles was difficult when HLA alleles, especially DR and DQ, strongly co-occurred. Three of the identified cytomegalovirus-associated TCR beta chains were confirmed in vitro to be specific for cytomegalovirus antigens. Specific HLA alleles were associated with 18,000 or so TCR beta sequences at a false discovery rate of 0.05 in a later analysis. The only immune exposure information available for the cohort was CMV serostatus. Most CMV-associated TCR beta chains appeared to be HLA-restricted in a later analysis, and the HLA associations seemed to be driven largely by CMV exposure. The 87-base-pair reads could not distinguish some IMGT-functional V segments, including TRBV6-2 and TRBV6-3, so those segments were excluded. A further reported finding was that TCR beta sequences accurately predicted the HLA-A and HLA-B alleles for most subjects in the first cohort. Most TCR sequences were seen in very few donors, while some public TCRs were found in many individuals. This cohort had only TCR beta chains sequenced, and the lack of alpha or paired-chain data limited which features could be detected. In an earlier analysis of 587 of the donors, most TCR beta V segments appeared in productive rearrangements about 90% or about 30% of the time, broadly matching IMGT annotations. Linkage disequilibrium might explain the correlated functional status among segregating V segments, but an unknown experimental factor could not be ruled out.

The chain is assembled from TRBV18 and TRBJ2-1, with 13 bases aligning to TRBD2. The specimen sequenced was PBMCs. The receptor's source is a female donor in good health and CMV-seronegative. The CDR3 region reads CASSLGLAGVNEQFF. The DNA reads as follows: TGTGCCAGCTCGCTTGGACTAGCGGGAGTGAATGAGCAGTTCTTC. Outside the CDR3, residues come from the reference TRBV18 and TRBJ2-1 proteins, so the full variable domain is: NAGVMQNPRHLVRRRGQEARLRCSPMKGHSHVYWYRQLPEEGLKFMVYLQKENIIDESGMPKERFSAEFPKEGPSILRIQQVVRGDSAAYFCASSLGLAGVNEQFFGPGTRLTVL.